This T cell receptor (beta chain) is drawn from a study of shared clonotypes between healthy human individuals. Broader study findings: Across subsets, estimated richness was generally greater for naive than for memory populations. The study drew on few donors, limiting represented genetic and exposure-history diversity.

Germline lookup yields CDR1 MNHEY and CDR2 SMNVEV (reference sequence). The CDR3 runs to 13 residues. The V gene lost 8 bases and the J gene lost 9 bases, with 17 bases spanning the gap. A word on this clone: Antigen: not known.

Naive CD8 cells lacked CD45RO, underwent positive selection for CCR7 and left out terminally differentiated effector memory CD45RA+ cells. The study drew all its donors from Caucasian adults living in Nashville, Tennessee. The repertoire was sequenced with immunoSEQ multiplex PCR; TCRdb's copy has only in-frame clones and lacks some. The table records fewer than 850,000 clones, about 97% of them present only once. The TCR comes from a man aged 25-45 years in good health. V is TRBV27 and J is TRBJ2-1; D is uncertain. Sequencing used naive CD8+ T cells sorted from blood. CDR3 region: CASGRMKRGEQFF. The CDR3 nucleotides are TGTGCCAGCGGCCGCATGAAGCGTGGTGAGCAGTTCTTC.